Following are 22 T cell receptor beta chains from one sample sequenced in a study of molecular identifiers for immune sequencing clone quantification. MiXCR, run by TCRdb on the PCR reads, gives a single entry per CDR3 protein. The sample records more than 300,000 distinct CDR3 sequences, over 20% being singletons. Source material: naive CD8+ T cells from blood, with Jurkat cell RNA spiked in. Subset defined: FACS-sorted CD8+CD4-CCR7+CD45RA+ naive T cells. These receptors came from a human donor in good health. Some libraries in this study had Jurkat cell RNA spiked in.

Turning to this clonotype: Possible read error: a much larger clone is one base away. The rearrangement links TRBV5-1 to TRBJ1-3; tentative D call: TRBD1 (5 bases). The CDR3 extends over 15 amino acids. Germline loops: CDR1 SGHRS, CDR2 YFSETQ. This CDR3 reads CASSFSRGVGNTVYF. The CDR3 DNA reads TGCGCCAGCAGTTTTAGCCGGGGGGTCGGAAACACCGTATATTTT.

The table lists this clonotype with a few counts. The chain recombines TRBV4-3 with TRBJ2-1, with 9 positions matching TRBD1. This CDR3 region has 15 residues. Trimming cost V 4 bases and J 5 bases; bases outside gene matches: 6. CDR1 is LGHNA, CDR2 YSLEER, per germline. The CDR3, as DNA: TGCGCCAGCAGCCCGGGACAGGGCGTCCACAATGAGCAGTTCTTC. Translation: CASSPGQGVHNEQFF.

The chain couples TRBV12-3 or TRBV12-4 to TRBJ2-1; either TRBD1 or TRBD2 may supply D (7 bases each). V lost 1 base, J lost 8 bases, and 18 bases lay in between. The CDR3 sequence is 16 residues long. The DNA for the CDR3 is TGTGCCAGCAGTTTAGTCGGTGGCAGGGGGGGCGATGAGCAGTTCTTC. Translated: CASSLVGGRGGDEQFF.

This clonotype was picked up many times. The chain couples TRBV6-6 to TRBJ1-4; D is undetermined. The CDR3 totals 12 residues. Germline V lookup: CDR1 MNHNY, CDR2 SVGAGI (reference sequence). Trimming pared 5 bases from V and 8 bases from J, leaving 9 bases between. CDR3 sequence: CASSNGGEKLFF. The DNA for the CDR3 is TGTGCCAGCAGTAATGGAGGAGAAAAACTGTTTTTT.

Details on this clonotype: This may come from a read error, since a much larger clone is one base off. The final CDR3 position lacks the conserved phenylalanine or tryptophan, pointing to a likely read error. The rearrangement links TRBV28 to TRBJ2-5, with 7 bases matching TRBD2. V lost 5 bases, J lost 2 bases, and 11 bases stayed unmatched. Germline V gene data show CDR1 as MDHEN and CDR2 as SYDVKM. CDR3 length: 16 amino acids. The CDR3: CASSLDPPSGQETQYS. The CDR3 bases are TGTGCCAGCAGTCTAGATCCCCCTAGCGGACAAGAGACCCAGTACTCC.

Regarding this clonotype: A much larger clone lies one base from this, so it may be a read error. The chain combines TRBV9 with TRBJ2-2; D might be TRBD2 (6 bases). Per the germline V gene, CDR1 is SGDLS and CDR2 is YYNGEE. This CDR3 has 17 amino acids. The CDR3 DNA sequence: TGTGCCAGCAGCCACCCTAGAGGGCAGGCGAACACCGGGGGGCTGTTTTTT. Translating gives CASSHPRGQANTGGLFF.

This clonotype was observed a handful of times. The CDR3 nucleotides are TGTGCCAGCAGGCGCTTAATGCCGCCTAGCGGGAAGGATCGGGAGACCCAGTACTTC. Translating gives CASRRLMPPSGKDRETQYF. This chain joins TRBV6-2 or TRBV6-3 and TRBJ2-5; 9 bases fit TRBD2. CDR1 and CDR2 from the germline V gene are MNHEY and SVGEGT. J lost 5 bases, V lost 6 bases, and 22 bases had no gene match. This CDR3 is 19 amino acids long.

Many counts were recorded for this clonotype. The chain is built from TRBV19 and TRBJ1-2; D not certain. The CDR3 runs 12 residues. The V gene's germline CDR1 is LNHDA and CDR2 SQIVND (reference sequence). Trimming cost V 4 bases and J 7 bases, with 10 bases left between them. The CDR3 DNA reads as TGTGCCAGTAGTAATGGGATCGTTGGCTACACCTTC. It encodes CASSNGIVGYTF.

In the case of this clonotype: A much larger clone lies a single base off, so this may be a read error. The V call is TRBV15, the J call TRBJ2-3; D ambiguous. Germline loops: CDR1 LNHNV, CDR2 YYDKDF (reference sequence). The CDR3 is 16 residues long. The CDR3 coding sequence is TGTGCCACCAGCAGAGATTACACCCATAGCACAGATTCGCAGTATTTT. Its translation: CATSRDYTHSTDSQYF.

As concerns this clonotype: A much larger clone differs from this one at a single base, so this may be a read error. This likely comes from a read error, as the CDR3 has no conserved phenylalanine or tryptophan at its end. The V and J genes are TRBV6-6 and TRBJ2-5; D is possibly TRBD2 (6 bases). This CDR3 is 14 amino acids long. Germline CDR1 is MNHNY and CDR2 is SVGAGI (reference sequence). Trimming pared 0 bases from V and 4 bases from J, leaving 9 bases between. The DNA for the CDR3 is TGTGCCAGCAGTTACTCCTTGGGGGGAGAGACCCAGTACTCC. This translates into CASSYSLGGETQYS.

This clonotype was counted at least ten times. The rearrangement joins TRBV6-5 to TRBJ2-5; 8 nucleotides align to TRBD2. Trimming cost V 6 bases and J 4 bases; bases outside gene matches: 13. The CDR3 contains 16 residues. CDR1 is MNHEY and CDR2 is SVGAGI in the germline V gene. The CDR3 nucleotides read TGTGCCAGCAGCACCGATGAACGGGGACTAGGAGAGACCCAGTACTTC. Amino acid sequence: CASSTDERGLGETQYF.

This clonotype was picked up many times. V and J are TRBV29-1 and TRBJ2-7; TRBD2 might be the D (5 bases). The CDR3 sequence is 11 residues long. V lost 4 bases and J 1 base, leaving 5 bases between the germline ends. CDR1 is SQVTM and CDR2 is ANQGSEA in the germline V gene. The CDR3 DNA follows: TGCAGCGTTGGAGGGTCCTACGAGCAGTACTTC. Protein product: CSVGGSYEQYF.

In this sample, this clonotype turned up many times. DNA for the CDR3: TGTGCCAGCAGTTCACGCACAGGGGTAAAAGGGGACGAGCAGTACTTC. Protein sequence: CASSSRTGVKGDEQYF. The chain recombines TRBV28 with TRBJ2-7, with 7 bases identical to TRBD1. From germline, CDR1 is MDHEN and CDR2 SYDVKM. V dropped 4 bases and J dropped 5; count of bases not matched to a gene: 14. The CDR3 totals 16 residues.

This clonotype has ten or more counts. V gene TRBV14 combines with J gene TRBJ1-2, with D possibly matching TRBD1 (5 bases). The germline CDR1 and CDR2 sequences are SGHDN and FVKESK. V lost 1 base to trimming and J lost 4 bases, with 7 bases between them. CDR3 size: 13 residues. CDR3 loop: CASSQGGTYGYTF. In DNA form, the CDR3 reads TGTGCCAGCAGCCAAGGAGGGACCTATGGCTACACCTTC.

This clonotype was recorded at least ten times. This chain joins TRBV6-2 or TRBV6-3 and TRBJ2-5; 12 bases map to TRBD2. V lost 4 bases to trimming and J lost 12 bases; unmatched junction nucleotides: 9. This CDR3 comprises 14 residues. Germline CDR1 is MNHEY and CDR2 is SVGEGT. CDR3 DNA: TGTGCCAGCAGTTTGGGACTAGCGGGTCCGACGGAGTACTTC. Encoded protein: CASSLGLAGPTEYF.

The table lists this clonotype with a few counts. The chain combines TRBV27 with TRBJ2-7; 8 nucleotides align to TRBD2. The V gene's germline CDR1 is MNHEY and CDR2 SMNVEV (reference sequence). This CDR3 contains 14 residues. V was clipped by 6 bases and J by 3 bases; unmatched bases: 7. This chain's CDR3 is CASRAGVGGYEQYF. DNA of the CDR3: TGTGCCAGCAGAGCGGGAGTCGGGGGCTACGAGCAGTACTTC.

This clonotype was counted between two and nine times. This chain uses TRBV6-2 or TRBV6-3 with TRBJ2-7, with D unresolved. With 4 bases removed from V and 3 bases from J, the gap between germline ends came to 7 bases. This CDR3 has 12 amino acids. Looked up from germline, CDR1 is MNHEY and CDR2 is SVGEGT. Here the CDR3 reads CASSFALYEQYF. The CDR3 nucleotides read TGTGCCAGCAGTTTCGCCCTCTACGAGCAGTACTTC.

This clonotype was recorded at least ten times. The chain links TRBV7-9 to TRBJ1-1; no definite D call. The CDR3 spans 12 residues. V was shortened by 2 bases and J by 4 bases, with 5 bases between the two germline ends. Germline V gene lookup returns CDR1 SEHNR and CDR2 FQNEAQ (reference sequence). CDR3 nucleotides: TGTGCCAGCAGCTTATTTGGCACTGAAGCTTTCTTT. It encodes CASSLFGTEAFF. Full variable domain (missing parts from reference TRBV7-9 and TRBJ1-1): DTGVSQNPRHKITKRGQNVTFRCDPISEHNRLYWYRQTLGQGPEFLTYFQNEAQLEKSRLLSDRFSAERPKGSFSTLEIQRTEQGDSAMYLCASSLFGTEAFFGQGTRLTVV.

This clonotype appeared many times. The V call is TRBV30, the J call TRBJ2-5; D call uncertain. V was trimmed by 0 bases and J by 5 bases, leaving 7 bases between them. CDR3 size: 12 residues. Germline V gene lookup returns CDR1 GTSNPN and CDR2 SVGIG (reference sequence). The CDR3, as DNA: TGTGCCTGGAGTGTACTTGGTGAGACCCAGTACTTC. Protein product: CAWSVLGETQYF.

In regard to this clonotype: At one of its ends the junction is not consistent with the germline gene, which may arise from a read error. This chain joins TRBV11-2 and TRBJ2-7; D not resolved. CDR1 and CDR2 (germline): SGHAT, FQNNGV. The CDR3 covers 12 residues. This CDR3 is CASSPGAGEQHF. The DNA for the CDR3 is TGTGCCAGCAGCCCAGGTGCCGGCGAGCAGCACTTC.

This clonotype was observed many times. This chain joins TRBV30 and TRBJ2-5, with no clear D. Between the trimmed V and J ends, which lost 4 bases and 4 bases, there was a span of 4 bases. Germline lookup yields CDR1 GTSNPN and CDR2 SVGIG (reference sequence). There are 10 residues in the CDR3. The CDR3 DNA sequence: TGTGCCTGGAAAGCAGAGACCCAGTACTTC. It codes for CAWKAETQYF.

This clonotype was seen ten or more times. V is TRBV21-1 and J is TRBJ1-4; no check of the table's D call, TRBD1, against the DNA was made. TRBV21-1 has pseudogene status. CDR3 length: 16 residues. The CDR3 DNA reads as TGTGCCAGCAGCGAGCGACAGGGGGCAGTTCGGGAAAAACTGTTTTTT. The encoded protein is CASSERQGAVREKLFF.